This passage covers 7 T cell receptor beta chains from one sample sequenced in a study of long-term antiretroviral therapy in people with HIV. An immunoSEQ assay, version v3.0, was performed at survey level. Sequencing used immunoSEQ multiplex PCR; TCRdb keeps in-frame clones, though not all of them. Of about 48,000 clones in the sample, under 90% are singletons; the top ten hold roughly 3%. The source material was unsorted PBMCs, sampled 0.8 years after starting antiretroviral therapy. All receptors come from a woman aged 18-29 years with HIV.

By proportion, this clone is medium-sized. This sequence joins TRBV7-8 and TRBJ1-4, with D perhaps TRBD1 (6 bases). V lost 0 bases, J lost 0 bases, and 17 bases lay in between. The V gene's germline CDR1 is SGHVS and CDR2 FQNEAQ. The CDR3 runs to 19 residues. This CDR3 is CASSLALSGGMATNEKLFF. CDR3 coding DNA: TGTGCCAGCAGCTTAGCTCTGTCTGGGGGCATGGCAACTAATGAAAAACTGTTTTTT.

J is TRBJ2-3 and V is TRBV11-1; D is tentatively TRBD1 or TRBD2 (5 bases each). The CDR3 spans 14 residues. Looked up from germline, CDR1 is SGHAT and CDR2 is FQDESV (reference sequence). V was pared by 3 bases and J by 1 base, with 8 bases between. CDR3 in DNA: TGTGCCAGCAGCTTGAGGGGCGGCACAGATACGCAGTATTTT. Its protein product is CASSLRGGTDTQYF.

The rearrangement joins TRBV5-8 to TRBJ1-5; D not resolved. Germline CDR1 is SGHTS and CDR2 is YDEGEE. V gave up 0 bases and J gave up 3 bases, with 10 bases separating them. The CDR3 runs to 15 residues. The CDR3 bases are TGTGCCAGCAGCTTGGGGGTTTCCTTCAATCAGCCCCAGCATTTT. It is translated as CASSLGVSFNQPQHF.

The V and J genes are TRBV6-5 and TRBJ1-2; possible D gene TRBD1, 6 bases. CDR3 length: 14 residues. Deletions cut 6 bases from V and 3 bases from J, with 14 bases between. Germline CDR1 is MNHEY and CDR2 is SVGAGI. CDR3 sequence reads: CASSRQAGYYGYTF. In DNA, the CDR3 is TGTGCCAGCAGCCGACAGGCCGGATACTATGGCTACACCTTC.

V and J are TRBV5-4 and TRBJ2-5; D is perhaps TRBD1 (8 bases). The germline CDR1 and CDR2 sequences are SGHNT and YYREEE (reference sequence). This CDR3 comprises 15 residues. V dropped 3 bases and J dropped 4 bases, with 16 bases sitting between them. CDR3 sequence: CASSSTGEGGETQYF. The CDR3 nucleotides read TGTGCCAGCAGCTCGACAGGGGAGGGAGGAGAGACCCAGTACTTC.

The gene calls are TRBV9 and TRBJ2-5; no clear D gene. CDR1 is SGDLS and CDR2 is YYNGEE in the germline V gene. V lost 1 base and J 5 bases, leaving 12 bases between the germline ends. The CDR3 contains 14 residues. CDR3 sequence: CASSVPDPPETQYF. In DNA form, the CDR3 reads TGTGCCAGCAGCGTACCGGACCCGCCTGAGACCCAGTACTTC.

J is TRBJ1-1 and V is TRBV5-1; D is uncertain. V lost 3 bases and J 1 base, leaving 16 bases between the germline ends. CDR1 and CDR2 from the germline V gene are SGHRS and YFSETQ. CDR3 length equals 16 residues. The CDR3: CASSSSLFGENTEAFF. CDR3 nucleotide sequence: TGCGCCAGCAGCTCCTCCCTCTTCGGGGAGAACACTGAAGCTTTCTTT.